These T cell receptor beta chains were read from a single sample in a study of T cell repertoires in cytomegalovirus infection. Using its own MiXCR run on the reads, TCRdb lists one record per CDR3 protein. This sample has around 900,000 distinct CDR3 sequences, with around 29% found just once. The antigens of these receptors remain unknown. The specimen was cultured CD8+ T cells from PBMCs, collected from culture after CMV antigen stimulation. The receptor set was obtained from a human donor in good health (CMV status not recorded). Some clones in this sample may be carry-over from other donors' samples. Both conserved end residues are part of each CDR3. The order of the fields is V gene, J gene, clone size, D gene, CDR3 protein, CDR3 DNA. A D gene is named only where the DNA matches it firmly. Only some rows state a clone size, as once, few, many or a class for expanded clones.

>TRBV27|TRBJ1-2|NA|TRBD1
CASSFGQGPGNYGYTF
TGTGCCAGCAGTTTCGGACAGGGTCCTGGTAACTATGGCTACACCTTC
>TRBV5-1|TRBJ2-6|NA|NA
CASSLLDSIRPGSGANVLTF
TGCGCCAGCAGCTTACTAGACTCGATTCGACCTGGATCTGGGGCCAACGTCCTGACTTTC
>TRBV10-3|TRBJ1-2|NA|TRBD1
CAISRDRERGYGYTF
TGTGCCATCAGCAGGGACAGGGAGAGGGGCTATGGCTACACCTTC
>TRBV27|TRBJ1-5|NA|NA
CASSHSPRGLRPQHF
TGTGCCAGCAGCCATAGCCCTCGGGGGCTACGGCCCCAGCATTTT
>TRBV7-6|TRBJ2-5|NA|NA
CASSLDPEETQYF
TGTGCCAGCAGCTTAGACCCCGAAGAGACCCAGTACTTC
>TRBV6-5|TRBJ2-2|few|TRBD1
CASSYFPVLGTVGTGELFF
TGTGCCAGCAGTTACTTCCCAGTCCTAGGGACAGTAGGAACCGGGGAGCTGTTTTTT
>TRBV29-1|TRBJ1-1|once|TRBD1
CSVAGRQGLNTEAFF
TGCAGCGTTGCGGGACGACAGGGACTGAACACTGAAGCTTTCTTT
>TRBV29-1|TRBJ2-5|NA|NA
CSAETPDWGETQYF
TGCAGCGCCGAGACCCCCGACTGGGGAGAGACCCAGTACTTC
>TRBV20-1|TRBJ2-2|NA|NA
CSAREQGRRTGELFF
TGCAGTGCTAGAGAACAGGGTCGAAGAACCGGGGAGCTGTTTTTT
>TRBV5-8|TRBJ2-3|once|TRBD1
CASSLSGQGLTTQYF
TGTGCCAGCAGCTTGTCTGGACAGGGATTAACTACGCAGTATTTT
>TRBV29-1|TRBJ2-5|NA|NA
CSVAAQGGGETQYF
TGCAGCGTTGCCGCCCAGGGGGGTGGAGAGACCCAGTACTTC
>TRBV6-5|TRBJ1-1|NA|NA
CASSYNGYTEAFF
TGTGCCAGCAGTTACAACGGGTACACTGAAGCTTTCTTT
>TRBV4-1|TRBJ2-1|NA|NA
CASSQVRLPSYNEQFF
TGCGCCAGCAGCCAAGTGAGGCTGCCCTCCTACAATGAGCAGTTCTTC
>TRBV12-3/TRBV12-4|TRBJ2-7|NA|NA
CASSLGPNEQYF
TGTGCCAGCAGTTTAGGGCCCAACGAGCAGTACTTC
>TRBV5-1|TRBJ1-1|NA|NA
CASSLDGGIYMNTEAFF
TGCGCCAGCAGCCTGGACGGGGGTATCTACATGAACACTGAAGCTTTCTTT
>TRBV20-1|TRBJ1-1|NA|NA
CSAGGPYTEAFF
TGCAGTGCTGGAGGACCGTACACTGAAGCTTTCTTT
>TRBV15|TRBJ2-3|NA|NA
CATSETQDSTDTQYF
TGTGCCACCAGCGAGACCCAGGACTCCACAGATACGCAGTATTTT
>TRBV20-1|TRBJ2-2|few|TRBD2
CSARDQTPGTIVSTGELFF
TGCAGTGCTAGAGATCAAACCCCCGGGACTATCGTTTCCACCGGGGAGCTGTTTTTT
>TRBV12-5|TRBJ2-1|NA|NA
CASGRTGSYNEQFF
TGTGCTAGTGGTCGTACGGGGTCCTACAATGAGCAGTTCTTC
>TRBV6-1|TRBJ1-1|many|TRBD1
CASHLGQGGFEAFF
TGTGCCAGCCATCTTGGACAGGGAGGTTTTGAAGCTTTCTTT
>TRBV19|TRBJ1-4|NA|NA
CASSIVGRQRNEKLFF
TGTGCCAGTAGTATAGTAGGTCGGCAGCGGAATGAAAAACTGTTTTTT
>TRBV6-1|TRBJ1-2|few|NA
CASSAPHRERGYGYTF
TGTGCCAGCAGTGCCCCTCACAGGGAACGCGGCTATGGCTACACCTTC
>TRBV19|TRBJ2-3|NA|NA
CASSLVMGVRDTQYF
TGTGCCAGTAGCCTCGTGATGGGAGTGCGAGATACGCAGTATTTT
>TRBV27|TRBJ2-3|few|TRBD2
CASSRTGLASTDTQYF
TGTGCCAGCAGTAGAACGGGACTAGCTAGCACAGATACGCAGTATTTT
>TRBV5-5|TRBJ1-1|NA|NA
CASSYARGGSTEAFF
TGTGCCAGCAGCTATGCGAGGGGCGGGAGCACTGAAGCTTTCTTT
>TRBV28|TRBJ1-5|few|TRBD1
CASWTGSYSNQPQHF
TGTGCCAGCTGGACAGGTTCTTATAGCAATCAGCCCCAGCATTTT
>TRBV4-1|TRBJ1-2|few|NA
CASSQGRGQVGYTF
TGCGCCAGCAGCCAAGGACGGGGGCAAGTTGGCTACACCTTC
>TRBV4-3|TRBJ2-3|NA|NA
CASSQDVYGVPEPNITDTQYF
TGCGCCAGCAGCCAAGATGTATACGGCGTACCAGAACCCAATATCACAGATACGCAGTATTTT
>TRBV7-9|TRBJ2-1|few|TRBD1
CASSFPGQGNHNEQFF
TGTGCCAGCAGCTTTCCGGGACAGGGAAACCACAATGAGCAGTTCTTC
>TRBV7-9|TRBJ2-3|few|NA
CASSPRVLNTDTQYF
TGTGCCAGCAGCCCCCGGGTCCTGAACACAGATACGCAGTATTTT
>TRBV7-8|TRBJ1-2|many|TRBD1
CASSIGTGYYGYTF
TGTGCCAGCAGCATCGGGACAGGTTACTATGGCTACACCTTC
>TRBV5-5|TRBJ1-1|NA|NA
CASSLGLMENTEAFF
TGTGCCAGCAGCTTGGGGCTTATGGAGAACACTGAAGCTTTCTTT
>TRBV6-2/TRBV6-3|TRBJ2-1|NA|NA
CASSYSEGWHEQFF
TGTGCCAGCAGTTATTCGGAGGGGTGGCATGAGCAGTTCTTC